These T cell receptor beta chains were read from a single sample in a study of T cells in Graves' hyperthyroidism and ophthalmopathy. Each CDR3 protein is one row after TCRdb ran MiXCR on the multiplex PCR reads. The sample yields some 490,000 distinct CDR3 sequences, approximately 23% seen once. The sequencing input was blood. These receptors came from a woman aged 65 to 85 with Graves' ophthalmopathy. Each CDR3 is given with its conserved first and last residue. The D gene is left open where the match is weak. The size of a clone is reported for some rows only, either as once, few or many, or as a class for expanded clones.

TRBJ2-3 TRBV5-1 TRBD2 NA CASSPDPRGSLSGADTQYF TGCGCCAGCAGCCCGGATCCCCGCGGGAGCCTATCGGGCGCAGATACGCAGTATTTT
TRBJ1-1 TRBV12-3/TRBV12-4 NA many CASSSQQNTEAFF TGTGCCAGCAGTTCCCAACAGAACACTGAAGCTTTCTTT
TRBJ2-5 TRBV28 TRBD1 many CATEDRVVETQYF TGTGCCACCGAGGACAGGGTGGTAGAGACCCAGTACTTC
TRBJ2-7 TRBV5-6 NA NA CASSFYPNEAEQYF TGTGCCAGCAGCTTCTATCCCAATGAGGCCGAGCAGTACTTC
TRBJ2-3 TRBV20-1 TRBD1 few CSARGGQGVRDTQYF TGCAGTGCTAGAGGGGGACAGGGTGTAAGAGATACGCAGTATTTT
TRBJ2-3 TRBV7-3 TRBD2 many CASSQTSGSPSTDTQYF TGTGCCAGCAGCCAGACTAGCGGGAGTCCTAGCACAGATACGCAGTATTTT
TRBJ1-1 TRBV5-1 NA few CASSPNGGRWNTEAFF TGCGCCAGCAGTCCCAACGGGGGGCGATGGAACACTGAAGCTTTCTTT
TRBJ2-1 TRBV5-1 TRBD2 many CASSSVAGVYSNEQFF TGCGCCAGCAGCTCCGTAGCGGGAGTGTATTCCAATGAGCAGTTCTTC
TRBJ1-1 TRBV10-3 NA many CAISVSEATEAFF TGTGCCATCAGTGTCTCCGAAGCCACTGAAGCTTTCTTT
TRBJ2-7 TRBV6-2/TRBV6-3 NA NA CASSLGSAYEQYF TGTGCCAGCAGTCTAGGGTCGGCCTACGAGCAGTACTTC
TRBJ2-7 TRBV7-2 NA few CASSLDVGSYEQYF TGTGCCAGCAGCTTGGACGTAGGTTCCTACGAGCAGTACTTC
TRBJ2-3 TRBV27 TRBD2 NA CASHELAGGDTDTQYF TGTGCCAGCCACGAACTAGCGGGAGGGGACACAGATACGCAGTATTTT
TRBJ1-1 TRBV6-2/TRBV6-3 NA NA CASSLMGASTEAFF TGTGCCAGCAGTCTCATGGGGGCAAGCACTGAAGCTTTCTTT
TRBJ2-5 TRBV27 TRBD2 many CASSRGLAGKETQYF TGTGCCAGCAGTCGGGGACTAGCGGGAAAAGAGACCCAGTACTTC
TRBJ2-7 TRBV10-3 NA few CAISGSLGYEQYF TGTGCCATCAGTGGTTCACTAGGCTACGAGCAGTACTTC